This is a list of T cell receptor beta chains from one sample in a study of cytomegalovirus exposure and HLA in healthy donors. Profiling relied on immunoSEQ multiplex PCR, and the TCRdb table lists in-frame clones only, not all of them. The sample holds about 130,000 clones, around 86% seen once. Sequencing input: PBMCs. The receptors originated from a woman aged 50 to 60 in good health and CMV-seropositive. Both conserved end residues are part of each CDR3. A D gene is named only where the DNA matches it firmly. Part of the rows lack a size; the others show once, few, many or a class for expanded clones.

clone_size,j_call,v_call,d_call,cdr3_aa,cdr3_nt
NA,TRBJ2-1,TRBV6-4,TRBD2,CASSPTSGGADEQFF,TGTGCCAGCAGCCCGACTAGCGGGGGGGCGGATGAGCAGTTCTTC
NA,TRBJ2-5,TRBV28,NA,CASLRNRGGGETQYF,TGTGCCAGCTTACGAAATCGGGGAGGGGGAGAGACCCAGTACTTC
few,TRBJ1-1,TRBV6-5,NA,CASSYQSGFTEAFF,TGTGCCAGCAGTTATCAGTCAGGATTCACTGAAGCTTTCTTT
few,TRBJ1-6,TRBV28,NA,CASSLASLALHF,TGTGCCAGCAGTTTGGCTTCTCTGGCCCTCCACTTT
NA,TRBJ1-5,TRBV18,TRBD1,CASSPPLGDSANQPQHF,TGTGCCAGCTCACCGCCCCTCGGGGACAGCGCCAATCAGCCCCAGCATTTT
once,TRBJ2-5,TRBV11-2,NA,CASSSLASQETQYF,TGTGCCAGCAGCTCACTAGCCTCCCAAGAGACCCAGTACTTC
NA,TRBJ2-1,TRBV7-2,TRBD2,CASSPAGRGGRSEQFF,TGTGCCAGCAGCCCAGCCGGGCGGGGGGGCCGGAGTGAGCAGTTCTTC
NA,TRBJ2-1,TRBV27,TRBD1,CASSWTGGTNEQFF,TGTGCCAGCAGTTGGACAGGTGGGACCAATGAGCAGTTCTTC
few,TRBJ1-2,TRBV30,NA,CASRGGLNYGYTF,TGTGCCTCGAGGGGGGGACTAAACTATGGCTACACCTTC
NA,TRBJ2-5,TRBV6-5,TRBD2,CASRRLAGGRETQYF,TGTGCCAGCAGACGTCTAGCGGGAGGGCGGGAGACCCAGTACTTC
NA,TRBJ2-1,TRBV10-3,TRBD2,CAINPSSGGVGEQFF,TGTGCCATCAATCCTTCTAGCGGGGGTGTTGGGGAGCAGTTCTTC
NA,TRBJ2-7,TRBV18,NA,CASSPWVGGTYEQYF,TGTGCCAGCTCACCATGGGTCGGGGGTACCTACGAGCAGTACTTC
NA,TRBJ2-1,TRBV4-1,TRBD2,CASSLTSGRAGNEQFF,TGCGCCAGCAGCTTGACTAGCGGGAGGGCAGGCAATGAGCAGTTCTTC
NA,TRBJ2-5,TRBV15,NA,CATSRVDLAEETQYF,TGTGCCACCAGCAGAGTTGACTTAGCTGAGGAGACCCAGTACTTC
once,TRBJ1-2,TRBV9,TRBD1,CASGGTGQGGYTF,TGTGCCAGCGGGGGCACTGGACAGGGGGGCTACACCTTC
NA,TRBJ2-7,TRBV18,TRBD1,CASSPSKGQEPYEQYF,TGTGCCAGCTCACCATCGAAGGGACAGGAGCCCTACGAGCAGTACTTC
NA,TRBJ2-1,TRBV7-6,NA,CASSLAGADGGQFF,TGTGCCAGCAGCTTAGCGGGAGCGGACGGTGGACAGTTCTTC
once,TRBJ1-6,TRBV30,TRBD1,CACTGQGESPLHF,TGTGCCTGCACGGGACAGGGGGAATCACCCCTCCACTTT
NA,TRBJ2-7,TRBV2,NA,CASTSPGGDEQYF,TGTGCCAGCACCTCCCCGGGGGGCGATGAGCAGTACTTC
NA,TRBJ2-1,TRBV7-9,NA,CASSFSQVNEQFF,TGTGCCAGCAGCTTTTCGCAGGTAAATGAGCAGTTCTTC
NA,TRBJ1-4,TRBV9,TRBD1,CASSVGGQITQLFF,TGTGCCAGCAGCGTAGGGGGACAGATCACTCAACTGTTTTTT
NA,TRBJ1-5,TRBV27,TRBD1,CASSLFGRGRQPQHF,TGTGCCAGCAGTTTATTCGGCAGGGGGCGGCAGCCCCAGCATTTT
NA,TRBJ2-1,TRBV5-1,TRBD2,CASSSGSGSTYNEQFF,TGCGCCAGCAGTTCCGGTAGCGGGAGTACCTACAATGAGCAGTTCTTC
NA,TRBJ2-1,TRBV30,NA,CAWKLKGEKFF,TGTGCCTGGAAATTAAAGGGAGAGAAGTTCTTC
NA,TRBJ2-1,TRBV19,NA,CASSISLGGLSEQFF,TGTGCCAGTAGTATTTCGTTGGGGGGACTGAGTGAGCAGTTCTTC
NA,TRBJ1-2,TRBV27,TRBD1,CASSFGTGGNGYTF,TGTGCTAGCAGCTTCGGGACAGGGGGGAATGGCTACACCTTC
NA,TRBJ1-6,TRBV6-1,NA,CASSEMRTANSPLHF,TGTGCCAGCAGTGAAATGAGGACAGCGAATTCACCCCTCCACTTT
NA,TRBJ2-3,TRBV21-1,NA,CASSTRLAGVGTDTQYF,TGTGCCAGCAGCACCCGACTAGCGGGAGTGGGCACAGATACGCAGTATTTT
once,TRBJ1-2,TRBV7-8,NA,CASSPSPLAGYTF,TGTGCCAGCAGCCCCTCCCCCCTGGCTGGCTACACCTTC
NA,TRBJ2-3,TRBV19,NA,CASSYRMRVLNPDTQYF,TGTGCCAGTAGCTACCGAATGAGGGTACTCAACCCAGATACGCAGTATTTT
NA,TRBJ2-2,TRBV30,NA,CAWSRSGHTGELFF,TGTGCCTGGAGTAGGTCAGGGCACACCGGGGAGCTGTTTTTT
NA,TRBJ1-2,TRBV5-1,NA,CASSSGGRPYGYTF,TGCGCCAGCAGCAGTGGAGGGAGGCCGTATGGCTACACCTTC
NA,TRBJ2-1,TRBV6-4,TRBD2,CASSDLAGGLYEQFF,TGTGCCAGCAGCGACCTAGCGGGGGGGCTGTATGAGCAGTTCTTC
NA,TRBJ1-2,TRBV5-4,TRBD1,CASSTGQGRNYGYTF,TGTGCCAGCAGCACGGGACAGGGGCGAAACTATGGCTACACCTTC
NA,TRBJ1-4,TRBV10-3,TRBD1,CAISGVPGTVSEKLFF,TGCGCCATCAGTGGGGTCCCCGGGACAGTAAGCGAAAAACTGTTTTTT
NA,TRBJ2-3,TRBV30,NA,CAWSRGGLGDTQYF,TGTGCCTGGAGCCGTGGAGGGCTTGGAGATACGCAGTATTTT
few,TRBJ2-7,TRBV7-6,NA,CASSKGLTYEQYF,TGTGCCAGCAGCAAAGGACTCACCTACGAGCAGTACTTC
NA,TRBJ1-2,TRBV27,TRBD1,CASSLGQGVFYGYTF,TGTGCCAGCAGTTTAGGGCAGGGGGTTTTCTATGGCTACACCTTC
once,TRBJ2-5,TRBV7-9,TRBD1,CASSVQGVGETQYF,TGTGCCAGCAGCGTACAGGGGGTTGGAGAGACCCAGTACTTC
few,TRBJ2-7,TRBV9,TRBD2,CASSPTSGTDGEQYF,TGTGCCAGCAGTCCGACTAGCGGGACCGATGGGGAGCAGTACTTC
once,TRBJ2-2,TRBV5-1,NA,CASSPGLYTGELFF,TGCGCCAGCAGCCCGGGACTTTACACCGGGGAGCTGTTTTTT
once,TRBJ2-6,TRBV27,TRBD1,CASTGTAGANVLTF,TGTGCCAGCACCGGGACAGCTGGGGCCAACGTCCTGACTTTC
NA,TRBJ1-1,TRBV30,NA,CAWTGGRGTEAFF,TGTGCCTGGACGGGTGGGAGGGGCACTGAAGCTTTCTTT
NA,TRBJ2-3,TRBV9,TRBD2,CASSVGGASGSADTQYF,TGTGCCAGCAGCGTAGGGGGGGCTAGCGGGAGCGCAGATACGCAGTATTTT
NA,TRBJ2-7,TRBV5-1,TRBD1,CASKGTGGAETYEQYF,TGCGCCTCCAAAGGGACAGGGGGCGCAGAAACCTACGAGCAGTACTTC